The T cell receptor (beta chain) under discussion was sequenced for a study of blood T cell repertoires in COVID-19. In this sample, this clone turned up once. Data came from immunoSEQ multiplex PCR; TCRdb stores just in-frame clones and leaves some out. The top ten clones hold approximately 7.6% of a sample with 150,000 to 200,000 clones, around 82% of them seen once. Germline lookup yields CDR1 PRHDT and CDR2 FYEKMQ (reference sequence). V was clipped by 4 bases and J by 6 bases; unmatched bases: 10. This CDR3 is 15 amino acids long. The chain carries TRBV13 and TRBJ1-1, with 8 bases aligning to TRBD1. The receptor was derived from a man aged 40-55 years who had recovered from COVID-19. Sequencing was performed on PBMCs or T cells enriched from blood (not recorded which). The CDR3 sequence: CASSSSGQGAAEAFF. In nucleotides, the CDR3 is TGTGCCAGCAGCTCATCCGGCCAGGGGGCGGCTGAAGCTTTCTTT.